These T cell receptor beta chains were read from a single sample in a study of blood T cell repertoires in COVID-19. TCRdb's copy holds only in-frame clones and misses some; the assay was immunoSEQ multiplex PCR. The sample gives approximately 190,000 clones, around 80% of which show up once; 7.8% is in the top ten. Sequenced input: peripheral blood. All receptors derive from an older woman with COVID-19, enrolled during active disease. Each CDR3 is given with its conserved first and last residue. The D gene is left open where the match is weak. Clone size appears in some rows only: once, few, many, or a class for an expanded clone.

>NA|TRBJ2-2|NA|TRBV5-4
CASSLVGAHTGELFF
TGTGCCAGCAGCTTGGTGGGGGCTCACACCGGGGAGCTGTTTTTT
>NA|TRBJ1-5|NA|TRBV18
CASSPPGRPSNQPQHF
TGTGCCAGCTCACCACCCGGCAGGCCCAGCAATCAGCCCCAGCATTTT
>NA|TRBJ2-3|TRBD2|TRBV25-1
CASTRGELAGGLDTQYF
TGTGCCAGCACCCGAGGAGAACTAGCGGGGGGGCTAGATACGCAGTATTTT
>NA|TRBJ2-1|NA|TRBV5-1
CASSLAQGSYNEQFF
TGCGCCAGCAGCTTGGCTCAGGGAAGCTACAATGAGCAGTTCTTC
>NA|TRBJ1-6|NA|TRBV5-1
CASREPNSPLHF
TGCGCCAGTCGTGAGCCCAATTCACCCCTCCACTTT
>NA|TRBJ2-7|NA|TRBV30
CAWNVVYNGEQYF
TGTGCCTGGAATGTAGTATATAACGGCGAGCAGTACTTC
>NA|TRBJ1-5|NA|TRBV2
CASSESSVGGSPQHF
TGTGCCAGCAGTGAATCTTCTGTAGGGGGATCACCCCAGCATTTT
>NA|TRBJ1-3|NA|TRBV7-2
CASSLDPGPGNTIYF
TGTGCCAGCAGCTTAGATCCAGGGCCTGGAAACACCATATATTTT
>NA|TRBJ2-7|TRBD1|TRBV11-2
CASSQPQGAEQYF
TGTGCCAGCAGCCAGCCCCAGGGGGCCGAGCAGTACTTC
>once|TRBJ2-1|NA|TRBV12-3/TRBV12-4
CASSQYNVDEQFF
TGTGCCAGCAGCCAGTACAATGTGGATGAGCAGTTCTTC
>NA|TRBJ1-4|NA|TRBV5-1
CASSETGINEKLFF
TGCGCCAGCAGCGAAACAGGAATTAATGAAAAACTGTTTTTT
>NA|TRBJ2-3|TRBD2|TRBV7-9
CASSPAGLAGENTQYF
TGTGCCAGCAGCCCAGCGGGACTAGCGGGAGAAAATACGCAGTATTTT
>NA|TRBJ2-3|TRBD1|TRBV11-3
CASSFFRPEKQGDTDTQYF
TGTGCCAGCAGCTTTTTCCGGCCGGAGAAACAGGGGGACACAGATACGCAGTATTTT
>NA|TRBJ2-7|NA|TRBV28
CASDGADTEQYF
TGTGCCAGCGATGGGGCGGATACGGAGCAGTACTTC